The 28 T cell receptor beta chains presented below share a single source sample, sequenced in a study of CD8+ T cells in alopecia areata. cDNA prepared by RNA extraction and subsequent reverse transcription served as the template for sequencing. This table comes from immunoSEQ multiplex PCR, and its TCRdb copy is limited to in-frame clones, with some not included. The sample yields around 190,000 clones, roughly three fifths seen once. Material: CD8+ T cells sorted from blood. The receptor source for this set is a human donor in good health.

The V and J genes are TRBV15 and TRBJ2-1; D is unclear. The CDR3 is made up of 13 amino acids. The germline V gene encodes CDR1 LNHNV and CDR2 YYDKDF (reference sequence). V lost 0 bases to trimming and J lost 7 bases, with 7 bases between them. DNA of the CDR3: TGTGCCACCAGCAGAGATAGGGTGAATGAGCAGTTCTTC. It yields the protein CATSRDRVNEQFF.

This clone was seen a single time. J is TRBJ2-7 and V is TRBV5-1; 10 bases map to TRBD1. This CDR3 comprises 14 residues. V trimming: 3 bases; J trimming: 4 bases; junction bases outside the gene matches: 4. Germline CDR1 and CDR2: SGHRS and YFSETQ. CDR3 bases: TGCGCCAGCAGCTCGGGACAGGGGTCGTACGAGCAGTACTTC. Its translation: CASSSGQGSYEQYF. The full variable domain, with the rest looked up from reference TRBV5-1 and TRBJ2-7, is KAGVTQTPRYLIKTRGQQVTLSCSPISGHRSVSWYQQTPGQGLQFLFEYFSETQRNKGNFPGRFSGRQFSNSRSEMNVSTLELGDSALYLCASSSGQGSYEQYFGPGTRLTVT.

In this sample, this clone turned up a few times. CDR3 coding DNA: TGTGCCAGTACACTAGGATCCGATACGCAGTATTTT. It translates to CASTLGSDTQYF. The chain recombines TRBV19 with TRBJ2-3, with a weak D call TRBD2 (5 bases). The CDR3 has 12 residues. Trimming cost V 7 bases and J 6 bases, with 11 bases left between them. The V gene's germline CDR1 is LNHDA and CDR2 SQIVND (reference sequence). The full variable domain, with the rest looked up from reference TRBV19 and TRBJ2-3, is DGGITQSPKYLFRKEGQNVTLSCEQNLNHDAMYWYRQDPGQGLRLIYYSQIVNDFQKGDIAEGYSVSREKKESFPLTVTSAQKNPTAFYLCASTLGSDTQYFGPGTRLTVL.

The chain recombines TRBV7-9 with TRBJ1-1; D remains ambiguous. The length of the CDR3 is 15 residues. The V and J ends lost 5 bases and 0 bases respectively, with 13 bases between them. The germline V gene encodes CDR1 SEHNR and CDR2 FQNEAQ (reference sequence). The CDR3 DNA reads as TGTGCCAGCAGCCCGACGGGTGTCATGAACACTGAAGCTTTCTTT. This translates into CASSPTGVMNTEAFF. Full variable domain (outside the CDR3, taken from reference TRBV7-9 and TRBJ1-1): DTGVSQNPRHKITKRGQNVTFRCDPISEHNRLYWYRQTLGQGPEFLTYFQNEAQLEKSRLLSDRFSAERPKGSFSTLEIQRTEQGDSAMYLCASSPTGVMNTEAFFGQGTRLTVV.

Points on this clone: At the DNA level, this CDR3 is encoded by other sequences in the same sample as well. This chain's CDR3 is CASSLAGQPQHF. The CDR3 DNA follows: TGTGCCAGCAGCTTAGCGGGGCAGCCCCAGCATTTT. The chain joins TRBV7-9 to TRBJ1-5, with D uncertain. Trimming removed 0 bases at V and 7 bases at J, with 4 bases between. CDR3 size: 12 residues. CDR1 is SEHNR and CDR2 is FQNEAQ in the germline V gene (reference sequence).

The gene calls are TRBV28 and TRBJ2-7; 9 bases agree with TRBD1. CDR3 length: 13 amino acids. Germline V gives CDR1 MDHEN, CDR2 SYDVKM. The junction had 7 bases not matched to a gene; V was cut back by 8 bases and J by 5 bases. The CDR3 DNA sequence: TGTGCCAGCGACAGGGGGGATGGTAACGAGCAGTACTTC. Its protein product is CASDRGDGNEQYF.

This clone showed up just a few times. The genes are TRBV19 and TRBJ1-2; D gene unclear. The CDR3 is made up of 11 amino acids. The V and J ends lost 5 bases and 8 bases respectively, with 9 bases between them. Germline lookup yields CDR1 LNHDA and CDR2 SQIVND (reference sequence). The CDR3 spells CASSFDIGYTF. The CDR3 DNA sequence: TGTGCCAGTAGTTTCGACATCGGCTACACCTTC.

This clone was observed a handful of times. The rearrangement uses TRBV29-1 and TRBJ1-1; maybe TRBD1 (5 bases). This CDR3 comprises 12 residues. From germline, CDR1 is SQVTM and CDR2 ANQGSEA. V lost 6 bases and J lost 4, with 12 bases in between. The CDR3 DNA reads TGCAGCGTCCCTGGGACGAGCACTGAAGCTTTCTTT. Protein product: CSVPGTSTEAFF.

The DNA of the CDR3 is TGTGCCAGCAGCCCCGGACTGACTAACACTGAAGCTTTCTTT. This sequence encodes CASSPGLTNTEAFF. This chain joins TRBV7-9 and TRBJ1-1, with no clear D. The V gene's germline CDR1 is SEHNR and CDR2 FQNEAQ (reference sequence). The CDR3 totals 14 residues. The germline V and J ends were trimmed by 5 bases and 2 bases, with 12 bases remaining between them.

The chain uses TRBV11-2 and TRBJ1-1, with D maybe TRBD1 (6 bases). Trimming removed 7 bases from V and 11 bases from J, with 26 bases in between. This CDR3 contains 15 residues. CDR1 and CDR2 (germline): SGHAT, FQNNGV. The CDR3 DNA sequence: TGTGCCAGCACAAGGACCTCGGGGGGCTTTATGGGCGCTTTCTTT. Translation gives CASTRTSGGFMGAFF.

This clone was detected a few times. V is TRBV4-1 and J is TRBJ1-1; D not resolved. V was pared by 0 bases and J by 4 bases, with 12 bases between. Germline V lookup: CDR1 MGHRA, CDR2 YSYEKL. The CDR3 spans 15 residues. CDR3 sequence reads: CASSQEGGLGTEAFF. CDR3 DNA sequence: TGCGCCAGCAGCCAAGAGGGAGGGCTAGGCACTGAAGCTTTCTTT.

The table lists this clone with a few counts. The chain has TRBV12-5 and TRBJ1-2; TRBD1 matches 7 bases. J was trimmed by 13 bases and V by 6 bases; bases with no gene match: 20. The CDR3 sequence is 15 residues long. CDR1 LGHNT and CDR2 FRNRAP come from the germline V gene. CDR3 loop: CASGRPNEGAQGVTF. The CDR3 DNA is TGTGCTAGTGGCCGACCTAATGAGGGGGCGCAGGGAGTCACCTTC.

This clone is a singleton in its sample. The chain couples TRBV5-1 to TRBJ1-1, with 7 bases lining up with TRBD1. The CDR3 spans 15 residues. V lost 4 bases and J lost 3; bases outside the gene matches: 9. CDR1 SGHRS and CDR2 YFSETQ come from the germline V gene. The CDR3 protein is CASSRDRAGDTEAFF. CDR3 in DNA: TGCGCCAGCAGCCGCGACAGGGCAGGTGACACTGAAGCTTTCTTT.

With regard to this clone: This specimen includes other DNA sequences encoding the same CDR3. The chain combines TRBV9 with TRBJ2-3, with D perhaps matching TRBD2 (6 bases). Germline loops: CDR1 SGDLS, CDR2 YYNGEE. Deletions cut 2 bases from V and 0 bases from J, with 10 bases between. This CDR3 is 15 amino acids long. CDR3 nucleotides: TGTGCCAGCAGCGTTGGCGGGGCTAGCACAGATACGCAGTATTTT. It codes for CASSVGGASTDTQYF.

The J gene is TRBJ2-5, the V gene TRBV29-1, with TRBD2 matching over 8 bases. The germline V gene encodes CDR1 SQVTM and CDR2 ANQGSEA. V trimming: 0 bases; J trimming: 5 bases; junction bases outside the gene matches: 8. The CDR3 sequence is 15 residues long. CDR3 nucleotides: TGCAGCGTTGAAGATCAGCGGGGGATACGGGAGACCCAGTACTTC. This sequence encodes CSVEDQRGIRETQYF.

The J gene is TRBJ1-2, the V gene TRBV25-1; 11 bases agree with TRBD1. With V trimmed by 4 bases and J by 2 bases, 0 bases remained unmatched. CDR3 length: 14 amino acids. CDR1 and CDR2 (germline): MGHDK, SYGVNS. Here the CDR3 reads CASSGDRGNYGYTF. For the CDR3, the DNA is TGTGCCAGCAGTGGGGACAGGGGGAACTATGGCTACACCTTC.

The DNA of the CDR3 is TGTGCCAGCAGTTACATGCGGGGCACAGATACGCAGTATTTT. It specifies CASSYMRGTDTQYF. The V call is TRBV6-5, the J call TRBJ2-3, with a weak D call TRBD2 (5 bases). CDR3 size: 14 residues. From germline, CDR1 is MNHEY and CDR2 SVGAGI. Between the trimmed V and J ends, which lost 2 bases and 1 base, there was a span of 7 bases.

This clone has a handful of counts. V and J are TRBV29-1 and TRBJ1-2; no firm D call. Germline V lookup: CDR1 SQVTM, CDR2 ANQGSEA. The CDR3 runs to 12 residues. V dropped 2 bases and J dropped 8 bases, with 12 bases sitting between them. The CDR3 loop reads CSVEPAEPGYTF. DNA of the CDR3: TGCAGCGTTGAACCCGCCGAGCCCGGCTACACCTTC.

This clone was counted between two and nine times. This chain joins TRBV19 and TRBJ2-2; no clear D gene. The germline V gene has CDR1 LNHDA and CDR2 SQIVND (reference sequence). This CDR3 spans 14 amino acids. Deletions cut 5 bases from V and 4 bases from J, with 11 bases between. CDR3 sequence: CASSLPQLTGELFF. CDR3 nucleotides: TGTGCCAGTAGTCTACCACAGCTCACCGGGGAGCTGTTTTTT.

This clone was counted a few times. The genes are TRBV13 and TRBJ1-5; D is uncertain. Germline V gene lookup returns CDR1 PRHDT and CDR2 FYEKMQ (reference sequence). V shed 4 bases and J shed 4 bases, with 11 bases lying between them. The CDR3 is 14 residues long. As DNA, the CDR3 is TGTGCCAGCAGCTCACCGGGGAGGAATCAGCCCCAGCATTTT. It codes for CASSSPGRNQPQHF.

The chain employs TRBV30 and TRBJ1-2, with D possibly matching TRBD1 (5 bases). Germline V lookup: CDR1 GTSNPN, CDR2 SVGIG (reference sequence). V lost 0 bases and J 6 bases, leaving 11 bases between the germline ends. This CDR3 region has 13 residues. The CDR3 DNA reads TGTGCCTGGAGTGTTTGGCAGGGAGATGGCTACACCTTC. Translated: CAWSVWQGDGYTF.

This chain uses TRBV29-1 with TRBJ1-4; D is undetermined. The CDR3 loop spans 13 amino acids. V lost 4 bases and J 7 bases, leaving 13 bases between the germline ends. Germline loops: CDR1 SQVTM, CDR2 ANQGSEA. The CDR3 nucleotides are TGCAGCGTTGTTAACAGAAGAAGTGAAAAACTGTTTTTT. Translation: CSVVNRRSEKLFF.

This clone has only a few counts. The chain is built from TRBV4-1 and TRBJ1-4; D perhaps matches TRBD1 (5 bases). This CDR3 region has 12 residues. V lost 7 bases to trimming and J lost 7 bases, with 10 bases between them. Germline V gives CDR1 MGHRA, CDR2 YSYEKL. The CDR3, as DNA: TGCGCCAGCACCGGGGGGGGTGAAAAACTGTTTTTT. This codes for CASTGGGEKLFF.

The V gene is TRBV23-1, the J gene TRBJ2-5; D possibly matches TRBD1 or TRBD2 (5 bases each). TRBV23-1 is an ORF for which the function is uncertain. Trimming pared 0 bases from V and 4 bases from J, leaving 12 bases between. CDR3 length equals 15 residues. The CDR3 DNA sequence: TGCGCCAGCAGTCAATCGGCCGGGGCAAGAGAGACCCAGTACTTC. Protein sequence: CASSQSAGARETQYF.

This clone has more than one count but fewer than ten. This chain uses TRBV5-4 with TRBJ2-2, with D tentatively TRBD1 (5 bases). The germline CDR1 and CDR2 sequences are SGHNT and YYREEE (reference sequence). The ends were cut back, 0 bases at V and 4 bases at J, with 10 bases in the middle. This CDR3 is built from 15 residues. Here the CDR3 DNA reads TGTGCCAGCAGCTTGGAGGGGATGGGCACCGGGGAGCTGTTTTTT. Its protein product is CASSLEGMGTGELFF.

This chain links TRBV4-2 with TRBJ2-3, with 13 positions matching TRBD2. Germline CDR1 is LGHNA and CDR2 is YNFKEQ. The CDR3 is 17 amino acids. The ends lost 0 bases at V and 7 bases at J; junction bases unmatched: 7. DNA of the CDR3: TGTGCCAGCAGCCAAGAGGGGACTAGCGGGGACAGTAATACGCAGTATTTT. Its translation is CASSQEGTSGDSNTQYF.

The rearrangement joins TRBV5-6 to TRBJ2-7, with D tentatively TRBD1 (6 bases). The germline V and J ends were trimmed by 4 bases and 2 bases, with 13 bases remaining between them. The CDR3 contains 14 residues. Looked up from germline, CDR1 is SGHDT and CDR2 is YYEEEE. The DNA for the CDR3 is TGTGCCAGCAGCCGCCGGGACACTCCCTACGAGCAGTACTTC. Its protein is CASSRRDTPYEQYF.

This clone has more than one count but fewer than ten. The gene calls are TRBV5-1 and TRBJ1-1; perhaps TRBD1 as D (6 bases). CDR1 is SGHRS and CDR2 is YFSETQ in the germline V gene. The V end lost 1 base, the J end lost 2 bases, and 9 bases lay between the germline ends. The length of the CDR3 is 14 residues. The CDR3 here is CASSLQQGNTEAFF. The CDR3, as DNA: TGCGCCAGCAGCTTGCAACAGGGAAACACTGAAGCTTTCTTT. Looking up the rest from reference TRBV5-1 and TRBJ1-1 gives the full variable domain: KAGVTQTPRYLIKTRGQQVTLSCSPISGHRSVSWYQQTPGQGLQFLFEYFSETQRNKGNFPGRFSGRQFSNSRSEMNVSTLELGDSALYLCASSLQQGNTEAFFGQGTRLTVV.